Below are 13 T cell receptor beta chains sequenced from a single sample in a study of T cells in Graves' hyperthyroidism and ophthalmopathy. Template material for amplifying TCR beta CDR3 regions consisted of RNA transcripts. TCR CDR3 underwent first-round RT-PCR with the HTBI primer set. A single record per CDR3 protein comes from TCRdb applying MiXCR to the multiplex PCR reads. Of a few hundred thousand distinct CDR3 sequences listed, 16% are singletons. Material for sequencing was blood. These receptors came from a woman aged 40 to 50 with Graves' ophthalmopathy.

V and J are TRBV5-1 and TRBJ2-5; TRBD2 matches 8 bases. The CDR3 spans 15 residues. Germline-derived CDR1 and CDR2 are SGHRS and YFSETQ. V shed 5 bases, J shed 5 bases, and the junction held 11 bases outside the gene matches. The DNA for the CDR3 is TGCGCCAGCAGTCCACGGGGGGGCGAAGAGGAGACCCAGTACTTC. Its translation: CASSPRGGEEETQYF.

This clonotype was found a few times. This rearrangement joins TRBV4-1 to TRBJ2-1; tentative D call: TRBD2 (6 bases). Germline CDR1 is MGHRA and CDR2 is YSYEKL. The CDR3 length is 13 residues. Trimming pared 4 bases from V and 5 bases from J, leaving 9 bases between. The CDR3 region is CASSRPGDNEQFF. CDR3 in DNA: TGCGCCAGCAGCCGACCGGGAGACAATGAGCAGTTCTTC.

This clonotype has a handful of counts. The chain couples TRBV6-1 to TRBJ2-7; no reliable D call. The length of the CDR3 is 12 residues. Germline CDR1 reads MNHNS; CDR2 reads SASEGT. The V and J ends lost 2 bases and 9 bases respectively, with 11 bases between them. In nucleotides, the CDR3 is TGTGCCAGCAGTGAACCCGCCCCCGTGCAGTACTTC. It is translated as CASSEPAPVQYF.

The chain employs TRBV29-1 and TRBJ2-7, with TRBD2 matching over 12 bases. The CDR3 has 14 residues. Per germline, CDR1 SQVTM and CDR2 ANQGSEA. The V segment lost 4 bases and the J segment 9 bases; nucleotides outside the gene matches: 10. CDR3: CSVVQGLAGGGQYF. CDR3 bases: TGCAGCGTTGTTCAAGGGCTAGCGGGGGGGGGGCAGTACTTC.

This clonotype was seen at least ten times. The chain has TRBV18 and TRBJ1-1, with D perhaps TRBD1 (5 bases). The CDR3 is 14 residues long. The germline V gene has CDR1 KGHSH and CDR2 LQKENI. Trimming left V 3 bases short and J 0 bases short, with 8 bases between. CDR3 DNA sequence: TGTGCCAGCTCACCGTGGGGCTTGAACACTGAAGCTTTCTTT. This gives the protein CASSPWGLNTEAFF.

This clonotype was picked up a small number of times. V gene TRBV7-6 combines with J gene TRBJ2-1, with TRBD2 matching 9 bases. CDR1 is SGHVS, CDR2 FNYEAQ, per germline. Trimming at V came to 3 bases and at J to 0 bases, leaving 6 bases not matched to a gene. The CDR3 loop spans 17 amino acids. Written as DNA, the CDR3 is TGTGCCAGCAGCTTTTCCGGGACTAGCCGCTCCTACAATGAGCAGTTCTTC. This translates into CASSFSGTSRSYNEQFF.

This clonotype was recorded many times. The chain uses TRBV5-1 and TRBJ2-1; TRBD1 is a possible D gene (7 bases). The CDR3 spans 14 residues. From germline, CDR1 is SGHRS and CDR2 YFSETQ. V lost 7 bases to trimming and J lost 5 bases, with 16 bases between them. Written as DNA, the CDR3 is TGCGCCAGCCACGGAGGGGGACAGAACAATGAGCAGTTCTTC. This encodes CASHGGGQNNEQFF.

This clonotype was recorded many times. This chain connects TRBV5-5 to TRBJ1-2, with TRBD1 matching 11 bases. The V gene's germline CDR1 is SGHKS and CDR2 YYEKEE (reference sequence). V was pared by 5 bases and J by 8 bases, with 8 bases of the junction left unmatched. The CDR3 extends over 14 amino acids. Here the CDR3 DNA reads TGTGCCAGCAGTTTCGGGACAGGGGGATTCGGCTACACCTTC. Translated, it gives CASSFGTGGFGYTF.

The chain couples TRBV20-1 to TRBJ2-1; tentatively, D is TRBD1 (7 bases). CDR1 and CDR2 (germline): DFQATT, SNEGSKA (reference sequence). V was clipped by 2 bases and J by 3 bases, with 14 bases between them. The CDR3 runs to 15 residues. The CDR3: CSARQDRRGYNEQFF. Here the CDR3 DNA reads TGCAGTGCTAGACAGGACAGGAGGGGCTACAATGAGCAGTTCTTC.

The table lists this clonotype with many counts. The chain joins TRBV11-2 to TRBJ2-3; D is undetermined. Trimming removed 3 bases at V and 4 bases at J, with 8 bases between. Germline CDR1 reads SGHAT; CDR2 reads FQNNGV. This CDR3 is built from 13 residues. The CDR3 region has the DNA TGTGCCAGCAGCTTCGTGGGGTCAGATACGCAGTATTTT. Translation: CASSFVGSDTQYF. Looking up the rest from reference TRBV11-2 and TRBJ2-3 gives the full variable domain: EAGVAQSPRYKIIEKRQSVAFWCNPISGHATLYWYQQILGQGPKLLIQFQNNGVVDDSQLPKDRFSAERLKGVDSTLKIQPAKLEDSAVYLCASSFVGSDTQYFGPGTRLTVL.

This clonotype showed up just a few times. This sequence joins TRBV20-1 and TRBJ2-3; D may be TRBD2 (6 bases). V was clipped by 5 bases and J by 3 bases, with 15 bases between them. Germline V gene data show CDR1 as DFQATT and CDR2 as SNEGSKA (reference sequence). The CDR3 extends over 14 amino acids. The CDR3 sequence is CSAYSGSFTDTQYF. For the CDR3, the DNA is TGCAGTGCTTACTCCGGGAGCTTTACAGATACGCAGTATTTT.

Note on this clonotype: A much more abundant neighbour one base away suggests this may be a read error. The chain uses TRBV20-1 and TRBJ2-3, with D perhaps matching TRBD1 or TRBD2 (6 bases each). The V end lost 6 bases, the J end lost 2 bases, and 15 bases lay between the germline ends. The CDR3 is made up of 14 amino acids. CDR1 DFQATT and CDR2 SNEGSKA come from the germline V gene (reference sequence). DNA for the CDR3: TGCAGTGCCCGGGGGCCGGCATTCACAGATACGCAGTATTTT. Translating it yields CSARGPAFTDTQYF.

This sequence joins TRBV9 and TRBJ1-1, with D possibly TRBD1 on 5 matching bases. Trimming took off 4 bases at V and 0 bases at J, with 16 bases between the two ends. Germline CDR1 SGDLS, CDR2 YYNGEE. The CDR3 is 16 amino acids. CDR3: CASSPLQGLMNTEAFF. The CDR3 DNA is TGTGCCAGCAGCCCTCTTCAGGGACTCATGAACACTGAAGCTTTCTTT.